This T cell receptor (beta chain) is drawn from a study of T cell responses to AZD1222 COVID-19 vaccine. The overall study: Some second doses came at about 4 weeks and others at about 12 weeks; these were pooled. Study-level results: Clonal diversity was possibly underestimated; the donors were predominantly white British and more often female.

Generated by immunoSEQ multiplex PCR, the TCRdb table keeps only in-frame clones and is missing some. The data hold fewer than 130,000 clones, with less than 90% observed a single time. Concerning this clone itself: The antigen is undetermined.

Trimming removed 5 bases from V and 10 bases from J, with 12 bases in between. Looked up from germline, CDR1 is SGHVS and CDR2 is FQNEAQ. This CDR3 contains 12 residues. Material: peripheral blood, obtained on day 0 of AZD1222 vaccination. This TCR was sampled from an adult in good health. The rearrangement joins TRBV7-8 to TRBJ2-4, with no clear D. The CDR3: CASSLGQKIQYF. The DNA of the CDR3 is TGTGCCAGCAGCCTAGGGCAGAAAATTCAGTACTTC.